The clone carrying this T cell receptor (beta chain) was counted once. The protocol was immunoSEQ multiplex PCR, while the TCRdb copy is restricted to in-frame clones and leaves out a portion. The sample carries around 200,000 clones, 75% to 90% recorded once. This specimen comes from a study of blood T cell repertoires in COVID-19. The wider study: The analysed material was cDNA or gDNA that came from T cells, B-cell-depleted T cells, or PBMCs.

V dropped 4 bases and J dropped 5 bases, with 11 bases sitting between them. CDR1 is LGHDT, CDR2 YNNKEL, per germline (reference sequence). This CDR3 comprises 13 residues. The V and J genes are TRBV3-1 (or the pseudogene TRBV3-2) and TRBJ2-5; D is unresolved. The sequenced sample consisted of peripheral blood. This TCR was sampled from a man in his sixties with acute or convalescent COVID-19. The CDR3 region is CASSPKTSETQYF. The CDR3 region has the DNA TGTGCCAGCAGCCCTAAAACTTCGGAGACCCAGTACTTC.